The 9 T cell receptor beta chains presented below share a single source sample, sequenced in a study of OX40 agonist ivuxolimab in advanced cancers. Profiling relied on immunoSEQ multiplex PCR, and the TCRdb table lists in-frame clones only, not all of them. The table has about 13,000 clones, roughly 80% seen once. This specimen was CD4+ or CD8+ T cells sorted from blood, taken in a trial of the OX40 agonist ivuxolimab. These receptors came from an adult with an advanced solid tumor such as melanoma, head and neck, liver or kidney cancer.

DNA for the CDR3: TGCGCCAGCAGCCAAGGTCGTGGACAGGGGGCTGATACGCAGTATTTT. Translating it yields CASSQGRGQGADTQYF. This sequence joins TRBV4-1 and TRBJ2-3; 11 nucleotides agree with TRBD1. Germline CDR1 and CDR2: MGHRA and YSYEKL. V lost 1 base and J lost 6; bases outside the gene matches: 6. This CDR3 comprises 16 residues.

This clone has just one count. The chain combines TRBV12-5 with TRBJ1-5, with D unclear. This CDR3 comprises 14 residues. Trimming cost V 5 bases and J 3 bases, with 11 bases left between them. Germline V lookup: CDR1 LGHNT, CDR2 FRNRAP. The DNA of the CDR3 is TGTGCTAGTGGTCCGGCATCCAACAATCAGCCCCAGCATTTT. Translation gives CASGPASNNQPQHF.

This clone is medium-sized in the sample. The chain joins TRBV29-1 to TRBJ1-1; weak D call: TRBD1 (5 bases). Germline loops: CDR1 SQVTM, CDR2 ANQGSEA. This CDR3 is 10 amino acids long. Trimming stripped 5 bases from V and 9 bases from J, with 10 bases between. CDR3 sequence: CSVYTGKAFF. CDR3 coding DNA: TGCAGCGTTTACACAGGTAAAGCTTTCTTT. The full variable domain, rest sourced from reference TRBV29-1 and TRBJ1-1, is SAVISQKPSRDICQRGTSLTIQCQVDSQVTMMFWYRQQPGQSLTLIATANQGSEATYESGFVIDKFPISRPNLTFSTLTVSNMSPEDSSIYLCSVYTGKAFFGQGTRLTVV.

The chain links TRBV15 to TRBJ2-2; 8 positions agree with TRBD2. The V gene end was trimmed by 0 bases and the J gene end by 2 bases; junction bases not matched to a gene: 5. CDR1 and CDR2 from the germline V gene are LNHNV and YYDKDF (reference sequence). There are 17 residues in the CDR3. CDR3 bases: TGTGCCACCAGCAGAGAGCCGGGACTAGGAAACACCGGGGAGCTGTTTTTT. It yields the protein CATSREPGLGNTGELFF.

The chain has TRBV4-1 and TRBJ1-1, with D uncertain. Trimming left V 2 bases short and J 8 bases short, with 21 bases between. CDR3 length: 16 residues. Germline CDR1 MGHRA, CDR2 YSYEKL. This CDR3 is CASSQSGVAVKREAFF. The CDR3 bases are TGCGCCAGCAGCCAAAGTGGGGTGGCGGTGAAGCGGGAAGCTTTCTTT.

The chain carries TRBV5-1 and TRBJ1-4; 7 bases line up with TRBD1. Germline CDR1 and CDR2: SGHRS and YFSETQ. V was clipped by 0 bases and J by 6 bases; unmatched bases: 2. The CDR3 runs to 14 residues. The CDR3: CASSLGGGDEKLFF. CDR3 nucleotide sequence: TGCGCCAGCAGCTTGGGAGGGGGCGATGAAAAACTGTTTTTT. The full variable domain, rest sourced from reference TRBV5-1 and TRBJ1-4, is KAGVTQTPRYLIKTRGQQVTLSCSPISGHRSVSWYQQTPGQGLQFLFEYFSETQRNKGNFPGRFSGRQFSNSRSEMNVSTLELGDSALYLCASSLGGGDEKLFFGSGTQLSVL.

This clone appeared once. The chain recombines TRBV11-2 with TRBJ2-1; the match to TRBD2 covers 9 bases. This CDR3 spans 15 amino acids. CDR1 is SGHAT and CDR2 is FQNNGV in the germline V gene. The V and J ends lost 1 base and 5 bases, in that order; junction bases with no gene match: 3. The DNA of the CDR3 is TGTGCCAGCAGCTTAGCGCTAGCGGGGCACAATGAGCAGTTCTTC. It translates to CASSLALAGHNEQFF.

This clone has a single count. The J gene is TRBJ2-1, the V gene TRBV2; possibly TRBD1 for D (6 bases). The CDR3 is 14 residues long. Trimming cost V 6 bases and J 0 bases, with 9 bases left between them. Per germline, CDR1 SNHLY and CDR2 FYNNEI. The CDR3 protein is CASRGAGSYNEQFF. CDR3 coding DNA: TGTGCCAGCAGGGGGGCGGGCTCCTACAATGAGCAGTTCTTC.

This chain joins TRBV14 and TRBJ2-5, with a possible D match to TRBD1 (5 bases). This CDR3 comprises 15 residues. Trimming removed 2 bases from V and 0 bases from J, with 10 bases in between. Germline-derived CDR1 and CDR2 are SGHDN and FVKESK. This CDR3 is CASSQFREDQETQYF. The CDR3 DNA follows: TGTGCCAGCAGCCAATTCAGGGAAGACCAAGAGACCCAGTACTTC. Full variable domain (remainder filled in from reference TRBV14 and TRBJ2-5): EAGVTQFPSHSVIEKGQTVTLRCDPISGHDNLYWYRRVMGKEIKFLLHFVKESKQDESGMPNNRFLAERTGGTYSTLKVQPAELEDSGVYFCASSQFREDQETQYFGPGTRLLVL.